The 28 T cell receptor beta chains in this list originate from one sample, sequenced in a study of T cell responses to AZD1222 COVID-19 vaccine. Generated by immunoSEQ multiplex PCR, the TCRdb table keeps only in-frame clones and is missing some. The table lists tens of thousands of clones, approximately 83% of them singletons, with 9.5% to 13% in the top ten. The starting material was peripheral blood, obtained 28 days after the second AZD1222 dose. These receptors all come from an adult who received the AZD1222 COVID-19 vaccine.

This chain connects TRBV2 to TRBJ2-2, with TRBD2 matching 11 bases. The trim removed 6 bases at V and 2 bases at J, leaving 8 bases unmatched. CDR1 and CDR2 (germline): SNHLY, FYNNEI. This CDR3 has 17 amino acids. Here the CDR3 DNA reads TGTGCCAGCAGCGCTACTAGCGGGGGTGGAAACACCGGGGAGCTGTTTTTT. Its translation is CASSATSGGGNTGELFF. The full variable domain, in which reference TRBV2 and TRBJ2-2 provide the parts outside the CDR3, is EPEVTQTPSHQVTQMGQEVILRCVPISNHLYFYWYRQILGQKVEFLVSFYNNEISEKSEIFDDQFSVERPDGSNFTLKIRSTKLEDSAMYFCASSATSGGGNTGELFFGEGSRLTVL.

The rearrangement joins TRBV7-9 to TRBJ1-2; D uncertain. This CDR3 region has 14 residues. Trimming shortened V by 5 bases and J by 2 bases, and 12 bases separated the two germline ends. Germline loops: CDR1 SEHNR, CDR2 FQNEAQ (reference sequence). The CDR3 protein is CASSPSGGNYGYTF. As DNA, the CDR3 is TGTGCCAGCAGCCCTAGCGGCGGAAACTATGGCTACACCTTC. Full variable domain (rest looked up from reference TRBV7-9 and TRBJ1-2): DTGVSQNPRHKITKRGQNVTFRCDPISEHNRLYWYRQTLGQGPEFLTYFQNEAQLEKSRLLSDRFSAERPKGSFSTLEIQRTEQGDSAMYLCASSPSGGNYGYTFGSGTRLTVV.

The chain recombines TRBV7-9 with TRBJ1-5; the D gene is possibly TRBD1 (5 bases). Germline V gene lookup returns CDR1 SEHNR and CDR2 FQNEAQ (reference sequence). V was pared by 5 bases and J by 0 bases, with 11 bases between. The CDR3 loop spans 15 amino acids. DNA for the CDR3: TGTGCCAGCAGCCAAGGGACGGCTAGCAATCAGCCCCAGCATTTT. This sequence encodes CASSQGTASNQPQHF.

J is TRBJ2-1 and V is TRBV5-1; tentative D call: TRBD2 (6 bases). The CDR3 consists of 14 residues. Germline V lookup: CDR1 SGHRS, CDR2 YFSETQ. V was trimmed by 4 bases and J by 3 bases, leaving 11 bases between them. CDR3 protein: CASSRGEIYNEQFF. The CDR3 coding sequence is TGCGCCAGCAGCCGCGGGGAAATCTACAATGAGCAGTTCTTC. Based on the CDR3 plus reference TRBV5-1 and TRBJ2-1, the full variable domain is KAGVTQTPRYLIKTRGQQVTLSCSPISGHRSVSWYQQTPGQGLQFLFEYFSETQRNKGNFPGRFSGRQFSNSRSEMNVSTLELGDSALYLCASSRGEIYNEQFFGPGTRLTVL.

The chain links TRBV7-8 to TRBJ2-6, with a possible D match to TRBD2 (5 bases). CDR1 and CDR2 (germline): SGHVS, FQNEAQ. Trimming pared 1 base from V and 0 bases from J, leaving 22 bases between. CDR3 length equals 21 residues. The CDR3 DNA reads as TGTGCCAGCAGCTTAGGTAGAGCGGCGGAGGCAAAGAGCTCTGGGGCCAACGTCCTGACTTTC. This encodes CASSLGRAAEAKSSGANVLTF.

This clone has a single count. V gene TRBV27 combines with J gene TRBJ2-7; no clear D gene. The CDR3 contains 15 residues. Trimming took off 3 bases at V and 1 base at J, with 13 bases between the two ends. The germline V gene has CDR1 MNHEY and CDR2 SMNVEV (reference sequence). The CDR3 sequence: CASSFTFGTSYEQYF. In nucleotides, the CDR3 is TGTGCCAGCAGTTTTACGTTCGGCACATCCTACGAGCAGTACTTC.

V is TRBV19 and J is TRBJ2-1, with 10 bases fitting TRBD2. The CDR3 is 17 residues long. V shed 5 bases, J shed 3 bases, and the junction held 10 bases outside the gene matches. Germline CDR1 and CDR2: LNHDA and SQIVND (reference sequence). The CDR3 nucleotides are TGTGCCAGTAGTCCATCTAGCGGGAGATCCAGCTACAATGAGCAGTTCTTC. This gives the protein CASSPSSGRSSYNEQFF.

The chain links TRBV28 to TRBJ1-5; D might be TRBD1 (5 bases). V lost 7 bases and J lost 7, with 11 bases in between. This CDR3 comprises 12 residues. Germline CDR1 and CDR2: MDHEN and SYDVKM. The CDR3 reads CASTGNRQPQHF. CDR3 nucleotide sequence: TGTGCCAGCACCGGGAACAGGCAGCCCCAGCATTTT.

Only a few counts were recorded for this clone. V and J are TRBV6-1 and TRBJ1-2; D gene unclear. The CDR3 runs to 14 residues. Trimming left V 2 bases short and J 7 bases short, with 14 bases between. Germline values: CDR1 MNHNS, CDR2 SASEGT. CDR3 loop: CASSESSIARGYTF. The CDR3 nucleotides are TGTGCCAGCAGTGAATCGTCGATAGCGCGTGGCTACACCTTC.

This clone occurred once. The chain uses TRBV4-1 and TRBJ1-4, with a weak D call TRBD1 (6 bases). Germline CDR1 MGHRA, CDR2 YSYEKL. This CDR3 region has 16 residues. Trimming stripped 3 bases from V and 7 bases from J, with 18 bases between. DNA of the CDR3: TGCGCCAGCAGCCAGAGGGGGAACAGTGTGAGTGAAAAACTGTTTTTT. This codes for CASSQRGNSVSEKLFF.

The J gene is TRBJ2-5, the V gene TRBV2; tentative D call: TRBD2 (7 bases). V lost 7 bases, J lost 6 bases, and 18 bases lay in between. The CDR3 spans 14 residues. The germline gives CDR1 SNHLY, CDR2 FYNNEI. As DNA, the CDR3 is TGTGCCAGCAAAAGGGGGGGAGGCATACAGACCCAGTACTTC. This encodes CASKRGGGIQTQYF.

The genes are TRBV6-5 and TRBJ1-2; TRBD1 might be the D (5 bases). V was pared by 0 bases and J by 2 bases, with 7 bases between. CDR3 size: 14 residues. Germline V gene data show CDR1 as MNHEY and CDR2 as SVGAGI. The CDR3, as DNA: TGTGCCAGCAGTTACTCTTGGGGGAACTATGGCTACACCTTC. Protein sequence: CASSYSWGNYGYTF.

The V gene is TRBV18, the J gene TRBJ1-1; a possible D gene is TRBD1 (6 bases). Looked up from germline, CDR1 is KGHSH and CDR2 is LQKENI. The V and J ends lost 3 bases and 3 bases respectively, with 14 bases between them. This CDR3 is built from 15 residues. As DNA, the CDR3 is TGTGCCAGCTCACCGAAGGGGGGTCGGGACACTGAAGCTTTCTTT. Its translation is CASSPKGGRDTEAFF.

This clone was seen only once. The CDR3, as DNA: TGTGCCAGCTCACCACCGTCAGATACGCAGTATTTT. Its protein product is CASSPPSDTQYF. The chain couples TRBV18 to TRBJ2-3; D is ambiguous. The CDR3 has 12 residues. V lost 0 bases to trimming and J lost 4 bases, with 2 bases between them. Looked up from germline, CDR1 is KGHSH and CDR2 is LQKENI. Supplemented by reference TRBV18 and TRBJ2-3, the full variable domain reads NAGVMQNPRHLVRRRGQEARLRCSPMKGHSHVYWYRQLPEEGLKFMVYLQKENIIDESGMPKERFSAEFPKEGPSILRIQQVVRGDSAAYFCASSPPSDTQYFGPGTRLTVL.

This CDR3 reads CASSPLGGELFF. In nucleotides, the CDR3 is TGTGCCAGCAGTCCCCTCGGCGGGGAGCTGTTTTTT. The chain joins TRBV28 to TRBJ2-2, with unresolved D. Germline CDR1 is MDHEN and CDR2 is SYDVKM. This CDR3 region has 12 residues. V lost 5 bases and J lost 7, with 8 bases in between.

This chain connects TRBV24-1 to TRBJ2-3; 7 nucleotides align to TRBD2. Trimming cost V 0 bases and J 5 bases; bases outside gene matches: 7. Germline CDR1 KGHDR, CDR2 SFDVKD. CDR3 length: 16 amino acids. This CDR3 reads CATSDLRAGDIDTQYF. The CDR3 DNA sequence: TGTGCCACCAGTGATTTGAGGGCGGGAGACATAGATACGCAGTATTTT.

Sample share makes this clone medium-sized (0.01 to 0.1%). This chain uses TRBV23-1 with TRBJ2-5, with 8 bases identical to TRBD1. TRBV23-1 is designated an ORF whose function remains uncertain. The V segment lost 3 bases and the J segment 6 bases; nucleotides outside the gene matches: 12. This CDR3 spans 16 amino acids. The CDR3 DNA reads TGCGCCAGCAGTCACCTCAGGACAGGGCTAAGAAAGACCCAGTACTTC. This sequence encodes CASSHLRTGLRKTQYF.

The chain links TRBV4-2 to TRBJ1-2; D gene ambiguous. With 0 bases removed from V and 7 bases from J, the gap between germline ends came to 6 bases. The CDR3 is made up of 12 amino acids. From germline, CDR1 is LGHNA and CDR2 YNFKEQ. The CDR3 is CASSQERGGYTF. In nucleotides, the CDR3 is TGTGCCAGCAGCCAAGAGCGGGGTGGCTACACCTTC.

The chain combines TRBV15 with TRBJ2-6, with no clear D. Trimming cost V 2 bases and J 0 bases, with 14 bases left between them. CDR3 length: 18 amino acids. Germline V lookup: CDR1 LNHNV, CDR2 YYDKDF (reference sequence). CDR3 DNA: TGTGCCACCAGCAGATACCCACCTGGTCGCTCTGGGGCCAACGTCCTGACTTTC. Amino acid sequence: CATSRYPPGRSGANVLTF.

The CDR3 coding sequence is TGCGCCAGCAGCTTGCCCGGGACTAGCGGATACAATGAGCAGTTCTTC. This gives the protein CASSLPGTSGYNEQFF. V gene TRBV5-1 combines with J gene TRBJ2-1, with 11 bases fitting TRBD2. V lost 1 base to trimming and J lost 4 bases; unmatched junction nucleotides: 4. CDR1 and CDR2 from the germline V gene are SGHRS and YFSETQ. CDR3 size: 16 residues.

This chain links TRBV2 with TRBJ2-1, with 10 bases that match TRBD2. Germline-derived CDR1 and CDR2 are SNHLY and FYNNEI. V shed 5 bases and J 5 bases; nucleotides not matched to a gene: 6. The CDR3 is made up of 15 amino acids. The CDR3 coding sequence is TGTGCCAGCAGTTCCGGGACTAGCGCACACAATGAGCAGTTCTTC. It is translated as CASSSGTSAHNEQFF.

This chain uses TRBV28 with TRBJ1-5; maybe TRBD1 (5 bases). This CDR3 has 18 amino acids. The germline V gene has CDR1 MDHEN and CDR2 SYDVKM. V lost 8 bases and J lost 3, with 26 bases in between. DNA for the CDR3: TGTGCCAGCCCCCCTAGGGGATGGCAGGGTATGAACAATCAGCCCCAGCATTTT. Amino acids: CASPPRGWQGMNNQPQHF.

The chain uses TRBV19 and TRBJ1-1, with a weak D call TRBD1 (6 bases). The length of the CDR3 is 15 residues. CDR1 is LNHDA, CDR2 SQIVND, per germline (reference sequence). V was trimmed by 3 bases and J by 1 base, leaving 12 bases between them. CDR3 region: CASSIPGAGNTEAFF. The DNA of the CDR3 is TGTGCCAGTAGTATTCCAGGGGCGGGGAACACTGAAGCTTTCTTT.

The chain links TRBV5-6 to TRBJ2-1, with 10 bases aligning to TRBD2. Germline CDR1 and CDR2: SGHDT and YYEEEE. With V trimmed by 2 bases and J by 3 bases, 8 bases remained unmatched. The CDR3 loop spans 17 amino acids. CDR3 DNA sequence: TGTGCCAGCAGCTTCCTTACCGGGACTAGCGTCTACAATGAGCAGTTCTTC. As protein: CASSFLTGTSVYNEQFF. The full variable domain, completed using reference TRBV5-6 and TRBJ2-1, is DAGVTQSPTHLIKTRGQQVTLRCSPKSGHDTVSWYQQALGQGPQFIFQYYEEEERQRGNFPDRFSGHQFPNYSSELNVNALLLGDSALYLCASSFLTGTSVYNEQFFGPGTRLTVL.

The CDR3 DNA reads TGTGCCAGCAGCTTAGGCGGGGGGGCGTCAGATACGCAGTATTTT. It specifies CASSLGGGASDTQYF. The chain combines TRBV7-2 with TRBJ2-3; 9 nucleotides agree with TRBD2. Germline V gene data show CDR1 as SGHTA and CDR2 as FQGNSA. The CDR3 covers 15 residues. V lost 1 base, J lost 4 bases, and 3 bases stayed unmatched. Looking up the rest from reference TRBV7-2 and TRBJ2-3 gives the full variable domain: GAGVSQSPSNKVTEKGKDVELRCDPISGHTALYWYRQSLGQGLEFLIYFQGNSAPDKSGLPSDRFSAERTGGSVSTLTIQRTQQEDSAVYLCASSLGGGASDTQYFGPGTRLTVL.

A single count supports this clone. This chain links TRBV7-9 with TRBJ1-1; TRBD1 is a possible D gene (6 bases). The germline V and J ends were trimmed by 6 bases and 1 base, with 12 bases remaining between them. The CDR3 is 14 residues long. Germline assignment: CDR1 SEHNR and CDR2 FQNEAQ (reference sequence). The CDR3 region is CASRPDRRNTEAFF. The DNA of the CDR3 is TGTGCCAGCAGACCCGACAGGAGGAACACTGAAGCTTTCTTT.

This chain connects TRBV19 to TRBJ2-2; 7 bases fit TRBD2. Per the germline V gene, CDR1 is LNHDA and CDR2 is SQIVND (reference sequence). The V gene end was trimmed by 4 bases and the J gene end by 5 bases; junction bases not matched to a gene: 4. The CDR3 totals 14 residues. CDR3 sequence: CASSKRGRTGELFF. Written as DNA, the CDR3 is TGTGCCAGTAGTAAGCGGGGAAGGACCGGGGAGCTGTTTTTT.

This clone was counted between two and nine times. V and J are TRBV6-2 or TRBV6-3 and TRBJ1-2; TRBD1 matches 8 bases. CDR1 and CDR2 (germline): MNHEY, SVGEGT. The CDR3 contains 14 residues. V shed 5 bases and J 2 bases; nucleotides not matched to a gene: 4. CDR3 residues: CASSDRTGNYGYTF. The DNA for the CDR3 is TGTGCCAGCAGTGACAGGACAGGGAACTATGGCTACACCTTC.